This entry lists 17 T cell receptor beta chains sequenced from one sample in a study of shared clonotypes between healthy human individuals. Repertoires were generated with immunoSEQ multiplex PCR, while TCRdb's copy carries only in-frame clones and drops some. The sample holds 1,100,000 or so clones; roughly 74% are singletons and the top ten take more than 0.45%. Sample: memory CD4+ T cells from PBMCs. Subset here: CD45RA-negative fraction. These receptors came from a man younger than 35 in good health. Some clones in this sample may be carry-over from other donors' samples.

This chain connects TRBV6-5 to TRBJ1-6, with D unclear. The CDR3 is 13 residues long. V was clipped by 0 bases and J by 7 bases, with 4 bases between them. Germline CDR1 MNHEY, CDR2 SVGAGI. The CDR3 DNA is TGTGCCAGCAGTTACTCTCCGAATTCACCCCTCCACTTT. This gives the protein CASSYSPNSPLHF.

This sequence joins TRBV29-1 and TRBJ2-1; 12 bases map to TRBD2. Losses at the gene ends were 5 bases for V and 0 bases for J; bases not matched to a gene: 11. Per the germline V gene, CDR1 is SQVTM and CDR2 is ANQGSEA. This CDR3 is built from 18 residues. This CDR3 reads CSVRGLAGGVGSYNEQFF. In nucleotides, the CDR3 is TGCAGCGTTCGGGGCCTAGCGGGAGGGGTCGGCTCCTACAATGAGCAGTTCTTC.

This clone turned up a few times. At one of its ends the junction is not consistent with the germline gene, which may arise from a read error. V is TRBV6-1 and J is TRBJ2-7; D might be TRBD1 (5 bases). The CDR3 consists of 10 residues. CDR1 MNHNS and CDR2 SASEGT come from the germline V gene. Written as DNA, the CDR3 is TGTGCCAGCAGTGAATCAGGGCCTCACTTC. Its protein product is CASSESGPHF.

The genes are TRBV4-2 and TRBJ2-3; D not resolved. Trimming cost V 2 bases and J 2 bases, with 14 bases left between them. Germline lookup yields CDR1 LGHNA and CDR2 YNFKEQ. This CDR3 contains 16 residues. The CDR3 nucleotides read TGTGCCAGCAGCCAACAATGGCGGCGGTACACAGATACGCAGTATTTT. Amino acid sequence: CASSQQWRRYTDTQYF.

This clone was counted only a few times. The chain couples TRBV30 to TRBJ1-6; D perhaps matches TRBD1 (6 bases). Germline assignment: CDR1 GTSNPN and CDR2 SVGIG (reference sequence). CDR3 size: 15 residues. Deletions cut 8 bases from V and 0 bases from J, with 14 bases between. CDR3 nucleotides: TGTGCCGGGGGGCGAGTGAGCTCCTATAATTCACCCCTCCACTTT. As protein: CAGGRVSSYNSPLHF. Together with reference TRBV30 and TRBJ1-6, the CDR3 gives the full variable domain: SQTIHQWPATLVQPVGSPLSLECTVEGTSNPNLYWYRQAAGRGLQLLFYSVGIGQISSEVPQNLSASRPQDRQFILSSKKLLLSDSGFYLCAGGRVSSYNSPLHFGNGTRLTVT.

This chain uses TRBV19 with TRBJ2-5; 9 nucleotides match TRBD2. CDR3 length: 15 amino acids. Germline assignment: CDR1 LNHDA and CDR2 SQIVND (reference sequence). V shed 3 bases, J shed 9 bases, and the junction held 11 bases outside the gene matches. CDR3 protein: CASSIFTSGPQAQYF. CDR3 DNA: TGTGCCAGTAGTATCTTCACTAGCGGGCCCCAGGCCCAGTACTTC.

This clone was detected a few times. V gene TRBV28 combines with J gene TRBJ1-5, with D tentatively TRBD1 (5 bases). The CDR3 covers 14 residues. The V and J ends lost 6 bases and 3 bases respectively, with 12 bases between them. CDR1 and CDR2 (germline): MDHEN, SYDVKM. In nucleotides, the CDR3 is TGTGCCAGCAGCGCGGGACGGATCAATCAGCCCCAGCATTTT. This gives the protein CASSAGRINQPQHF. The whole variable domain, remainder taken from reference TRBV28 and TRBJ1-5, is DVKVTQSSRYLVKRTGEKVFLECVQDMDHENMFWYRQDPGLGLRLIYFSYDVKMKEKGDIPEGYSVSREKKERFSLILESASTNQTSMYLCASSAGRINQPQHFGDGTRLSIL.

The chain has TRBV18 and TRBJ2-1; TRBD1 agrees at 8 bases. V trimming: 1 base; J trimming: 7 bases; junction bases outside the gene matches: 6. The CDR3 spans 15 residues. From germline, CDR1 is KGHSH and CDR2 LQKENI. CDR3 in amino acids: CASSPRQGQGNEQFF. The CDR3 DNA sequence: TGTGCCAGCTCACCACGACAGGGGCAGGGGAATGAGCAGTTCTTC.

In the case of this clone: Different DNA sequences within this sample yield the same CDR3. This chain uses TRBV18 with TRBJ1-1; no definite D call. Germline lookup yields CDR1 KGHSH and CDR2 LQKENI. CDR3 length: 13 residues. V dropped 2 bases and J dropped 0 bases, with 4 bases sitting between them. This chain's CDR3 is CASSPLMNTEAFF. The CDR3 DNA reads TGTGCCAGCTCACCATTGATGAACACTGAAGCTTTCTTT.

CDR3 amino acids: CASSPGRGDAGELFF. The CDR3 bases are TGCGCCAGCAGCCCCGGACGGGGGGATGCCGGGGAGCTGTTTTTT. The chain joins TRBV5-1 to TRBJ2-2, with 7 bases fitting TRBD2. V lost 4 bases to trimming and J lost 6 bases; unmatched junction nucleotides: 9. The V gene's germline CDR1 is SGHRS and CDR2 YFSETQ. CDR3 length: 15 amino acids.

J is TRBJ2-1 and V is TRBV28; TRBD2 matches 12 bases. The V gene end was trimmed by 2 bases and the J gene end by 4 bases; junction bases not matched to a gene: 6. The CDR3 is 17 amino acids. Germline V gene sequence: CDR1 MDHEN, CDR2 SYDVKM. The DNA for the CDR3 is TGTGCCAGCAGTTTAAGCACCGGACTAGCGGGATACAATGAGCAGTTCTTC. Protein: CASSLSTGLAGYNEQFF. Drawing the rest from reference TRBV28 and TRBJ2-1, the complete variable domain is DVKVTQSSRYLVKRTGEKVFLECVQDMDHENMFWYRQDPGLGLRLIYFSYDVKMKEKGDIPEGYSVSREKKERFSLILESASTNQTSMYLCASSLSTGLAGYNEQFFGPGTRLTVL.

The J gene is TRBJ2-7, the V gene TRBV7-2; 11 bases are a match to TRBD2. Trimming at V came to 5 bases and at J to 3 bases, leaving 6 bases not matched to a gene. CDR1 SGHTA and CDR2 FQGNSA come from the germline V gene. The CDR3 loop spans 15 amino acids. The CDR3 is CASSITSGGIYEQYF. CDR3 sequence (DNA): TGTGCCAGCAGCATTACTAGCGGGGGCATCTACGAGCAGTACTTC.

This clone occurred a few times. J is TRBJ2-1 and V is TRBV4-3; D is possibly TRBD2 (5 bases). The ends were cut back, 0 bases at V and 13 bases at J, with 13 bases in the middle. The CDR3 length is 13 residues. CDR1 and CDR2 from the germline V gene are LGHNA and YSLEER. The CDR3: CASSQEGSGRQFF. The DNA of the CDR3 is TGCGCCAGCAGCCAAGAGGGGAGCGGACGACAGTTCTTC.

Regarding this clone: Other nucleotide sequences in the sample specify the same CDR3. Written as DNA, the CDR3 is TGTGCCAGCAGCTTACTGGCTAACTATGGCTACACCTTC. Translation gives CASSLLANYGYTF. The J gene is TRBJ1-2, the V gene TRBV7-9; D uncertain. Germline V CDR1 and CDR2: SEHNR, FQNEAQ (reference sequence). V lost 2 bases, J lost 0 bases, and 4 bases lay in between. The CDR3 length is 13 residues.

CDR3 protein: CASSSQGRRDGYTF. CDR3 in DNA: TGTGCCAGCAGTTCCCAGGGGCGAAGAGATGGCTACACCTTC. The chain couples TRBV6-6 to TRBJ1-2, with a weak D call TRBD1 (6 bases). The CDR3 runs to 14 residues. From germline, CDR1 is MNHNY and CDR2 SVGAGI (reference sequence). V shed 4 bases and J shed 6 bases, with 15 bases lying between them.

The CDR3 loop is CASSLSPNGNQPQHF. The DNA for the CDR3 is TGTGCCAGCAGCCTCAGTCCGAATGGCAATCAGCCCCAGCATTTT. The genes are TRBV11-2 and TRBJ1-5; D call uncertain. The CDR3 has 15 amino acids. Between the trimmed V and J ends, which lost 5 bases and 2 bases, there was a span of 13 bases. Germline loops: CDR1 SGHAT, CDR2 FQNNGV. The variable domain in full, completed from reference TRBV11-2 and TRBJ1-5, reads EAGVAQSPRYKIIEKRQSVAFWCNPISGHATLYWYQQILGQGPKLLIQFQNNGVVDDSQLPKDRFSAERLKGVDSTLKIQPAKLEDSAVYLCASSLSPNGNQPQHFGDGTRLSIL.

The V call is TRBV29-1, the J call TRBJ2-7; 7 positions match TRBD1. The germline CDR1 and CDR2 sequences are SQVTM and ANQGSEA. The V segment lost 6 bases and the J segment 9 bases; nucleotides outside the gene matches: 5. CDR3 size: 10 residues. CDR3 protein: CSVRRDRQYF. The CDR3, as DNA: TGCAGCGTGCGTAGGGACAGGCAGTACTTC.